A selection of T cell receptor beta chains follows, all from one sample in a study of blood T cell repertoires in COVID-19. Repertoires were generated with immunoSEQ multiplex PCR, while TCRdb's copy carries only in-frame clones and drops some. The sample contains over 100,000 clones, 84% of which appear only once. Sequenced input: peripheral blood. These receptors were taken from a woman between 50 and 59 years old with acute or convalescent COVID-19. Both conserved end residues are part of each CDR3. D genes are given only for firm matches. Only part of the rows carry a size: once, few, many, or a class if the clone is expanded.

clone_size j_call v_call d_call cdr3_aa cdr3_nt
- TRBJ1-1 TRBV29-1 - CSVRTGSLDTEAFF TGCAGCGTTAGAACGGGATCCCTGGACACTGAAGCTTTCTTT
- TRBJ2-7 TRBV11-2 - CASSIQNGIYEQYF TGTGCCAGCAGCATCCAGAACGGGATTTACGAGCAGTACTTC
- TRBJ2-2 TRBV18 - CASSPPYSSGELFF TGTGCCAGCTCACCACCGTACAGTTCCGGGGAGCTGTTTTTT
- TRBJ1-2 TRBV11-2 - CASSLTANYGYTF TGTGCCAGCAGCTTAACAGCTAACTATGGCTACACCTTC
few TRBJ1-2 TRBV5-1 TRBD1 CASSTDGQGYGYTF TGCGCCAGCAGCACCGACGGACAGGGGTATGGCTACACCTTC
- TRBJ1-1 TRBV27 - CASSLRSLLNTEAFF TGTGCCAGCAGTTTACGGAGTCTGTTGAACACTGAAGCTTTCTTT
once TRBJ1-3 TRBV11-1 - CASSYSLNSGNTIYF TGTGCCAGCAGCTACAGTCTAAACTCTGGAAACACCATATATTTT
- TRBJ1-4 TRBV10-1 - CASSNRDYGKLFF TGCGCCAGCTCCAACAGGGATTACGGAAAACTGTTTTTT
- TRBJ1-5 TRBV7-6 - CASSLEGDQPQHF TGTGCCAGCAGCTTAGAGGGGGATCAGCCCCAGCATTTT
few TRBJ2-2 TRBV9 TRBD2 CASSVGISGAGELFF TGTGCCAGCAGCGTAGGAATTAGCGGGGCCGGGGAGCTGTTTTTT
- TRBJ1-1 TRBV7-3 - CASSLGGYRNTEAFF TGTGCCAGCAGCTTGGGGGGTTACAGGAACACTGAAGCTTTCTTT
- TRBJ1-2 TRBV6-5 - CASTHRRDSVVGYTF TGTGCCAGCACCCACAGGCGGGACTCCGTTGTGGGCTACACCTTC
- TRBJ2-3 TRBV2 TRBD1 CASRKGQGVKDTQYF TGTGCCAGCAGAAAGGGACAGGGGGTCAAAGATACGCAGTATTTT
- TRBJ2-4 TRBV4-1 - CASSQDQSGVMNIQYF TGCGCCAGCAGCCAAGATCAGTCCGGGGTAATGAACATTCAGTACTTC
- TRBJ1-4 TRBV28 - CASTALGRGDNNEKLFF TGTGCCAGCACCGCCCTCGGGCGGGGGGACAATAATGAAAAACTGTTTTTT
- TRBJ1-1 TRBV12-3/TRBV12-4 - CASSSRHEAFF TGTGCCAGCAGTTCAAGACACGAAGCTTTCTTT
few TRBJ1-3 TRBV9 - CASSTRGGSSSGNTIYF TGTGCCAGCAGCACGAGAGGGGGAAGTAGCTCTGGAAACACCATATATTTT
- TRBJ2-1 TRBV28 TRBD2 CASSSAGTSGGEQFF TGTGCCAGCAGCTCTGCCGGGACTAGCGGGGGAGAGCAGTTCTTC
- TRBJ2-3 TRBV29-1 TRBD2 CSVGTSGGSTDTQYF TGCAGCGTCGGGACTAGCGGGGGTTCTACAGATACGCAGTATTTT
- TRBJ2-7 TRBV2 TRBD2 CASNQGLAGYEQYF TGTGCCAGCAACCAAGGACTAGCGGGGTACGAGCAGTACTTC
- TRBJ1-6 TRBV5-1 TRBD1 CASSLKGQGDSPLHF TGCGCCAGCAGCTTGAAGGGACAGGGAGATTCACCCCTCCACTTT
- TRBJ2-1 TRBV5-1 TRBD1 CASRLGEGQGKFF TGCGCCAGCAGGTTAGGTGAAGGACAGGGCAAGTTCTTC
- TRBJ1-1 TRBV5-1 - CASSLVGGGDTEAFF TGCGCCAGCAGCTTGGTAGGGGGTGGGGACACTGAAGCTTTCTTT
- TRBJ2-1 TRBV7-3 - CASSSAASRNEQFF TGTGCCAGCAGTTCAGCCGCTTCTAGGAATGAGCAGTTCTTC
- TRBJ2-6 TRBV18 TRBD2 CASSPGTTSVTGANVLTF TGTGCCAGCTCCCCCGGGACTACCTCTGTAACAGGGGCCAACGTCCTGACTTTC
- TRBJ1-3 TRBV5-1 - CASSSRVSGGNYGNTIYF TGCGCCAGCAGCTCCCGTGTTTCGGGGGGAAACTATGGAAACACCATATATTTT
- TRBJ2-7 TRBV10-3 TRBD1 CAISRTGYEQYF TGTGCCATCAGTCGGACAGGGTACGAGCAGTACTTC
- TRBJ1-2 TRBV3-1/TRBV3-2 - CASSQDTGGAYYGYTF TGTGCCAGCAGCCAAGACACGGGGGGCGCTTACTATGGCTACACCTTC
few TRBJ1-3 TRBV7-8 - CASSSVSFGRGSVSGNTIYF TGTGCCAGCAGCTCGGTTTCCTTTGGGCGGGGATCAGTCTCTGGAAACACCATATATTTT
- TRBJ1-1 TRBV21-1 - CASGWGQEVVEDTEAFF TGTGCCAGCGGATGGGGACAGGAGGTTGTTGAGGACACTGAAGCTTTCTTT
- TRBJ1-1 TRBV10-3 - CAISYSRGAEAFF TGTGCCATCAGCTATTCCAGGGGCGCTGAAGCTTTCTTT
few TRBJ1-1 TRBV12-3/TRBV12-4 - CASSLLEPPEAFF TGTGCCAGCAGTCTACTCGAGCCCCCTGAAGCTTTCTTT
- TRBJ2-7 TRBV30 TRBD1 CAWSVRTGGEQYF TGTGCCTGGAGTGTAAGGACAGGGGGAGAGCAGTACTTC
- TRBJ2-3 TRBV28 - CASSPGSTDTQYF TGTGCCAGCAGTCCAGGTAGCACAGATACGCAGTATTTT
few TRBJ1-2 TRBV27 - CASSLNGGGGYTF TGTGCCAGCAGTTTAAACGGGGGGGGTGGCTACACCTTC
once TRBJ1-1 TRBV3-1/TRBV3-2 TRBD1 CASSQGDRTPEAFF TGTGCCAGCAGCCAAGGGGACAGGACCCCTGAAGCTTTCTTT
- TRBJ2-2 TRBV4-1 - CASSQEGGGPGELFF TGCGCCAGCAGCCAAGAGGGTGGAGGCCCCGGGGAGCTGTTTTTT
- TRBJ2-1 TRBV11-2 - CASSFEEGASGYNEQFF TGTGCCAGCAGCTTTGAGGAGGGGGCTTCGGGCTACAATGAGCAGTTCTTC
few TRBJ1-1 TRBV5-1 - CASTQAGLLNTEAFF TGCGCCAGCACCCAGGCGGGACTCCTAAACACTGAAGCTTTCTTT
- TRBJ2-5 TRBV7-6 - CASSLDRVQTQYF TGTGCCAGCAGCTTAGACAGGGTGCAGACCCAGTACTTC
- TRBJ2-3 TRBV4-1 TRBD2 CASSQGASGGLDTQYF TGCGCCAGCAGCCAAGGGGCTAGCGGGGGTTTAGATACGCAGTATTTT
- TRBJ1-1 TRBV2 TRBD1 CASSEQGQGNTEAFF TGTGCCAGCAGTGAGCAGGGACAGGGGAACACTGAAGCTTTCTTT
- TRBJ1-5 TRBV19 - CASENTRGGRNQPQHF TGTGCCAGTGAAAATACTAGGGGGGGTCGCAATCAGCCCCAGCATTTT
- TRBJ2-7 TRBV5-8 - CASSVKGGRF TGTGCCAGCAGCGTGAAGGGGGGGCGCTTC
- TRBJ1-5 TRBV28 TRBD1 CASTPPRTGGIQPQHF TGTGCCAGCACCCCCCCACGGACAGGGGGTATTCAGCCCCAGCATTTT
- TRBJ2-3 TRBV24-1 - CATSDRGDSSTDTQYF TGTGCCACCAGTGACCGCGGGGACAGTAGCACAGATACGCAGTATTTT
- TRBJ1-1 TRBV5-1 TRBD1 CASIETGVNTEAFF TGCGCCAGTATAGAGACAGGGGTGAACACTGAAGCTTTCTTT
- TRBJ1-4 TRBV19 - CASSTGVAEKLFF TGTGCCAGTAGTACGGGAGTGGCTGAAAAACTGTTTTTT
- TRBJ1-2 TRBV5-6 TRBD1 CASSSVGRTGSGYTF TGTGCCAGCAGCTCCGTGGGGAGGACAGGGTCTGGCTACACCTTC
- TRBJ1-6 TRBV14 TRBD1 CASSARIGQGNSPLHF TGTGCCAGCAGCGCTCGTATCGGACAGGGTAATTCACCCCTCCACTTT
- TRBJ2-5 TRBV2 - CASRRGYQETQYF TGTGCCAGCAGGCGGGGATATCAAGAGACCCAGTACTTC
- TRBJ2-3 TRBV7-9 TRBD2 CASSLIPTSGEGDTQYF TGTGCCAGCAGCTTGATTCCGACTAGCGGGGAGGGAGATACGCAGTATTTT
- TRBJ1-4 TRBV28 - CASSPPGSLNEKLFF TGTGCCAGCAGTCCCCCGGGATCGCTTAATGAAAAACTGTTTTTT
- TRBJ2-4 TRBV18 TRBD2 CASSPPAGGSGDIQYF TGTGCCAGCTCACCACCAGCGGGGGGGTCCGGAGACATTCAGTACTTC
- TRBJ1-3 TRBV11-2 - CASSLGGPNSGNTIYF TGTGCCAGCAGCTTAGGAGGGCCGAACTCTGGAAACACCATATATTTT
- TRBJ2-7 TRBV13 - CASSLDRRPGYEQYF TGTGCCAGCAGCTTAGACAGGCGCCCGGGCTACGAGCAGTACTTC
- TRBJ1-2 TRBV28 - CATHRTGKANYGYTF TGTGCCACCCACCGGACGGGAAAAGCTAACTATGGCTACACCTTC
- TRBJ1-5 TRBV19 - CASSIGGGQPQHF TGTGCCAGTAGTATTGGGGGCGGCCAGCCCCAGCATTTT
- TRBJ2-3 TRBV5-5 - CASSSLAFNTQYF TGTGCCTCCTCCTCCCTAGCGTTCAATACGCAGTATTTT